This T cell receptor beta chain originates from a study of esophageal squamous cell carcinoma under preoperative chemotherapy. Study overall: Samples included peripheral blood T cells as well as tumor-infiltrating lymphocytes.

Time point defined: before preoperative PTX-NDP chemotherapy. Preoperative chemotherapy with paclitaxel-nedaplatin was given to patients before surgery. This clonotype showed up many times. TCRdb called the PCR reads again in MiXCR, with one record for every CDR3 protein. Of just over 30,000 distinct CDR3 sequences listed, roughly half are singletons. The specimen was obtained from a patient given preoperative chemotherapy. The receptor was isolated from a human donor with esophageal squamous cell carcinoma. The donor label of this sample is uncertain.

The CDR3 DNA is TGTGCCCCCCCCACAGATACGCAGTATTTT. Its translation: CAPPTDTQYF. The chain joins TRBV6-7 to TRBJ2-3; D remains ambiguous. TRBV6-7 is an ORF, and what it does is uncertain. V lost 11 bases to trimming and J lost 2 bases, with 5 bases between them. The CDR3 loop spans 10 amino acids.